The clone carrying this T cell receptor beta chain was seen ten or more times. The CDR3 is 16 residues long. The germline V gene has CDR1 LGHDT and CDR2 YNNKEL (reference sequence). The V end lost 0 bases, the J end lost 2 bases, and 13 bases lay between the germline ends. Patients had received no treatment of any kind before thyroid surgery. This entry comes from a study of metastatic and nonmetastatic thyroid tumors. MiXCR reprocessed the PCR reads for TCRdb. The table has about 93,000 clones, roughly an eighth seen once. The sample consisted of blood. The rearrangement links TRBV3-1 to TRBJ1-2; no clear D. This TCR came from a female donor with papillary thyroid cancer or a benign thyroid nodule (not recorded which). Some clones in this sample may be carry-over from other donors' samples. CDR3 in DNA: TGTGCCAGCAGCCAAGATCTGTTCGGTCTGAACTATGGCTACACCTTC. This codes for CASSQDLFGLNYGYTF. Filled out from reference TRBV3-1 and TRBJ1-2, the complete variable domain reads DTAVSQTPKYLVTQMGNDKSIKCEQNLGHDTMYWYKQDSKKFLKIMFSYNNKELIINETVPNRFSPKSPDKAHLNLHINSLELGDSAVYFCASSQDLFGLNYGYTFGSGTRLTVV.